These T cell receptor beta chains were read from a single sample in a study of blood T cell repertoires in COVID-19. Assay used: immunoSEQ multiplex PCR; TCRdb lists only in-frame clones, some missing. This table holds under 250,000 clones, about 82% found once. The sequenced sample was peripheral blood. The source of these receptors is a man aged 45-65 years with COVID-19, enrolled during active disease. Each CDR3 is given with its conserved first and last residue. The D gene is left open where the match is weak. Only some rows state a clone size, as once, few, many or a class for expanded clones.

v_call,j_call,d_call,clone_size,cdr3_aa,cdr3_nt
TRBV9,TRBJ1-6,.,.,CASSVAPLGTTNSPLHF,TGTGCCAGCAGCGTAGCTCCCCTGGGGACAACTAACTCACCCCTCCACTTT
TRBV6-5,TRBJ1-2,TRBD1,.,CASTRTGGRGDGYTF,TGTGCCAGCACACGCACAGGGGGTCGCGGGGATGGCTACACCTTC
TRBV7-8,TRBJ2-7,TRBD2,.,CASSDAGDGAYEQYF,TGTGCCAGCAGCGACGCGGGGGACGGGGCCTACGAGCAGTACTTC
TRBV18,TRBJ2-1,TRBD1,.,CASSPGQGPQFF,TGTGCCAGCTCACCGGGACAGGGCCCGCAGTTCTTC
TRBV28,TRBJ1-1,.,.,CASRLRVNGEAFF,TGTGCCAGCAGGCTACGGGTCAATGGTGAAGCTTTCTTT
TRBV27,TRBJ2-1,TRBD2,.,CASSLSTLAGPGEQFF,TGTGCCAGCAGTTTATCTACCCTAGCGGGGCCGGGGGAGCAGTTCTTC
TRBV28,TRBJ2-2,TRBD1,.,CASSLVGTAGTGELFF,TGTGCCAGCAGTTTGGTCGGGACAGCCGGCACCGGGGAGCTGTTTTTT
TRBV12-3/TRBV12-4,TRBJ1-4,.,.,CASSLLVGRGLFF,TGTGCCAGCAGTTTGCTAGTCGGGAGGGGACTGTTTTTT
TRBV4-2,TRBJ1-6,TRBD1,.,CASSPTGLENSPLHF,TGTGCCAGCAGCCCGACAGGGCTTGAAAATTCACCCCTCCACTTT
TRBV7-9,TRBJ2-7,TRBD2,.,CASSPGASGGYYEQYF,TGTGCCAGCAGCCCAGGAGCTAGCGGGGGCTACTACGAGCAGTACTTC
TRBV9,TRBJ2-7,TRBD1,.,CASSGGGSSYEQYF,TGTGCCAGCAGCGGAGGGGGCAGCTCCTACGAGCAGTACTTC
TRBV4-1,TRBJ1-5,.,.,CASSQAGFTVNQPQHF,TGCGCCAGCAGCCAGGCGGGCTTCACAGTTAATCAGCCCCAGCATTTT
TRBV5-4,TRBJ2-3,.,.,CASSLRVGTDTQYF,TGTGCCAGCAGCCTCAGGGTTGGGACAGATACGCAGTATTTT
TRBV19,TRBJ1-5,TRBD1,.,CASSIASGTGYLQHF,TGTGCCAGTAGTATAGCCTCCGGGACAGGGTATCTCCAGCATTTT
TRBV15,TRBJ2-7,TRBD1,.,CATSREQGELYEQYF,TGTGCCACCAGCAGAGAACAGGGGGAGTTATACGAGCAGTACTTC
TRBV4-1,TRBJ2-1,TRBD1,.,CASSHPGQGADEQFF,TGCGCCAGCAGCCACCCGGGACAGGGGGCAGATGAGCAGTTCTTC
TRBV5-4,TRBJ1-2,TRBD1,.,CASSVKGGWGGYTF,TGTGCCAGCAGCGTAAAAGGGGGCTGGGGTGGCTACACCTTC
TRBV5-5,TRBJ1-2,.,once,CASSTGGLGNGYTF,TGTGCCAGCAGCACCGGAGGCTTGGGCAATGGCTACACCTTC
TRBV2,TRBJ2-1,TRBD2,.,CASSPGLAAYNEQFF,TGTGCCAGCAGTCCGGGACTAGCGGCGTACAATGAGCAGTTCTTC